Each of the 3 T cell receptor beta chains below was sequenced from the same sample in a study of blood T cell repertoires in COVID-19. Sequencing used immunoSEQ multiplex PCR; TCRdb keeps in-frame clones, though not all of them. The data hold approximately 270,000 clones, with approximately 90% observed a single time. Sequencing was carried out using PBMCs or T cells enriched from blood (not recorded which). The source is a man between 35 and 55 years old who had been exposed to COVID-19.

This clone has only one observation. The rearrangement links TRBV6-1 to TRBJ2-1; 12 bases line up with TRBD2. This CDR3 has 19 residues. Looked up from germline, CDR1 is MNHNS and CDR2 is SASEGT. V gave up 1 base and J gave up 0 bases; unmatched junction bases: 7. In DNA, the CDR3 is TGTGCCAGCAGTGAAGGGAGACTAGCGGGAGTACGCTCCTACAATGAGCAGTTCTTC. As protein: CASSEGRLAGVRSYNEQFF.

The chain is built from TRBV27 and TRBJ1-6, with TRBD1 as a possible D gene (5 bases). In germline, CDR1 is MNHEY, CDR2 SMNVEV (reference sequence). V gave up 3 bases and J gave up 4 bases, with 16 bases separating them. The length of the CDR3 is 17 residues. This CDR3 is CASSFKGLTLYNSPLHF. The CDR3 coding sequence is TGTGCCAGCAGTTTTAAGGGGTTGACCTTATATAATTCACCCCTCCACTTT.

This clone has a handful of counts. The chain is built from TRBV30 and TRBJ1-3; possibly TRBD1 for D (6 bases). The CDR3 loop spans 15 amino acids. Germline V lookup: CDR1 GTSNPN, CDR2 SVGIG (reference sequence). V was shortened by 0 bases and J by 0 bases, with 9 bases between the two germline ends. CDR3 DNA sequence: TGTGCCTGGAGTGTACGGGGACACTCTGGAAACACCATATATTTT. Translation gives CAWSVRGHSGNTIYF.